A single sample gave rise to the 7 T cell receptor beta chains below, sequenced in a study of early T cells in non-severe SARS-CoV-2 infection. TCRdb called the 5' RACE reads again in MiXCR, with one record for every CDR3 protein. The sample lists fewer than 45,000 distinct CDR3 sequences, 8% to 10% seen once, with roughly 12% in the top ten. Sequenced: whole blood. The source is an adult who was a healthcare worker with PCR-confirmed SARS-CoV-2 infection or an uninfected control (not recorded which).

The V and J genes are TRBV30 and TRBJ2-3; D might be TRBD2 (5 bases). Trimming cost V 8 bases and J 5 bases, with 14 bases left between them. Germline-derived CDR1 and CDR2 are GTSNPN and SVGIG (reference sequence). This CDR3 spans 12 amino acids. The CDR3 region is CALGTSGDTQYF. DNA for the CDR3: TGTGCCCTCGGAACCAGCGGAGATACGCAGTATTTT.

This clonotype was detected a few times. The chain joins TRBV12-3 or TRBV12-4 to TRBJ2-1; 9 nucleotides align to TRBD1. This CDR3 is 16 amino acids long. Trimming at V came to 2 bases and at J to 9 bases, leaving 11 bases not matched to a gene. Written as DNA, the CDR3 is TGTGCCAGCAGTTTATTGGGGACAGGGATCGGAAGTGAGCAGTTCTTC. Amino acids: CASSLLGTGIGSEQFF.

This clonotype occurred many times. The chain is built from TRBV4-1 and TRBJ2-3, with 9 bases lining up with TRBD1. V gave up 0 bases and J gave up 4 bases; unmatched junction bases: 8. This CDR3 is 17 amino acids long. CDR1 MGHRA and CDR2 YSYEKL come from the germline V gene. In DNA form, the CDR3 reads TGCGCCAGCAGCCAAGAGGGGCGGACAGGGGATCCAGATACGCAGTATTTT. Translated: CASSQEGRTGDPDTQYF.

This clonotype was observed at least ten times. The CDR3 nucleotides read TGTGCCAGCAGTATTCGGACTAGCGGGGGGCCAGATACGCAGTATTTT. Translating it yields CASSIRTSGGPDTQYF. V usage is TRBV6-2 or TRBV6-3 and J usage is TRBJ2-3; 14 nucleotides agree with TRBD2. Unmatched junction bases numbered 5, after V lost 5 bases and J lost 4 bases. The germline gives CDR1 MNHEY, CDR2 SVGEGT. The length of the CDR3 is 16 residues.

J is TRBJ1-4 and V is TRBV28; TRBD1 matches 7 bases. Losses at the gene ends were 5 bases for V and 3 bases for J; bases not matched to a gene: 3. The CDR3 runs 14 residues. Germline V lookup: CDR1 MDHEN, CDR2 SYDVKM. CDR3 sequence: CASSLGQANEKLFF. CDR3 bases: TGTGCCAGCAGTCTCGGACAGGCTAATGAAAAACTGTTTTTT.

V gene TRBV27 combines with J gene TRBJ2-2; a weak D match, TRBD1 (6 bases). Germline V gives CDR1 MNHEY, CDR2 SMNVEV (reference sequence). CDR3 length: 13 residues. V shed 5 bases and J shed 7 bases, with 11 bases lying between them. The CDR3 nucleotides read TGTGCCAGCAGTGCCACAGGGTACGGGGAGCTGTTTTTT. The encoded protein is CASSATGYGELFF.

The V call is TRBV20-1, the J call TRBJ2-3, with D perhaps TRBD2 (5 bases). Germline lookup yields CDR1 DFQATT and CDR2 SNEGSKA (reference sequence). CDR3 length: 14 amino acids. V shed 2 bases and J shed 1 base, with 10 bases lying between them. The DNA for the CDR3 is TGCAGTGCTAGAATACTAGTTGGCACAGATACGCAGTATTTT. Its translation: CSARILVGTDTQYF.